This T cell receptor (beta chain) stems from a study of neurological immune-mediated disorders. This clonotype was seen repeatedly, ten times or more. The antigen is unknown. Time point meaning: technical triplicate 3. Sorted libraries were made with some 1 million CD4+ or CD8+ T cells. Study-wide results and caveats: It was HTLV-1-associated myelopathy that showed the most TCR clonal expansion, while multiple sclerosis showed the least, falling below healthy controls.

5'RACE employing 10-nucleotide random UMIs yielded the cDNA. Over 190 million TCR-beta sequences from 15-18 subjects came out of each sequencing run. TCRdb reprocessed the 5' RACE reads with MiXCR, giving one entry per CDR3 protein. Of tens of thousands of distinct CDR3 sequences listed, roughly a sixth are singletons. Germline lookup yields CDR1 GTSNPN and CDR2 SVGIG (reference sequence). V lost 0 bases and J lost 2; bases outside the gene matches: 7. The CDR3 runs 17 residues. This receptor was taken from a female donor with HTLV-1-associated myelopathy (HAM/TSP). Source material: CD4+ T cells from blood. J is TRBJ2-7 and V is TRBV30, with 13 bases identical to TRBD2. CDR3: CAWSVSPTSGRAYEQYF. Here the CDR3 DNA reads TGTGCCTGGAGTGTATCCCCAACTAGCGGGAGGGCCTACGAGCAGTACTTC.